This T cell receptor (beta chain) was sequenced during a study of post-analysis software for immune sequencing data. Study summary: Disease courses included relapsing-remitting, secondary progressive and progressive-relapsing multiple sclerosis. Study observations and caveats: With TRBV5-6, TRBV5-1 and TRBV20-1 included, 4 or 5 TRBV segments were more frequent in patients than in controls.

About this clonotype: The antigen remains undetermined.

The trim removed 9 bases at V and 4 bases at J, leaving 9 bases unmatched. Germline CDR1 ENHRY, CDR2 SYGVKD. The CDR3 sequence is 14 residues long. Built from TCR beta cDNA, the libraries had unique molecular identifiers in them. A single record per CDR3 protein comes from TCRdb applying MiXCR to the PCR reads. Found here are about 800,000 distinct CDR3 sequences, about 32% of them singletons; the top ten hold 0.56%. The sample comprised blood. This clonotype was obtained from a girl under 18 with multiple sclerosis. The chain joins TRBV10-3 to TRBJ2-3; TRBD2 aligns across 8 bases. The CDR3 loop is CAIGKGRGADTQYF. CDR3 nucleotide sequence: TGTGCCATTGGGAAGGGGCGGGGGGCAGATACGCAGTATTTT.